Listed below are T cell receptor beta chains from one sample, sequenced in a study of T cell responses to AZD1222 COVID-19 vaccine. Sequenced by immunoSEQ multiplex PCR; TCRdb stores in-frame clones only, minus some. The table records 110,000 or so clones, approximately 90% of them present only once. The source was peripheral blood, collected on day 0 of AZD1222 vaccination. These receptors came from an adult in good health. Each CDR3 is given with its conserved first and last residue. A D gene is named only where the DNA matches it firmly. Expanded clones get a size class; other rows say once, few or many, or leave the size out.

v_call	cdr3_length	d_call	j_call	clone_size	cdr3_nt	cdr3_aa
TRBV5-1	16	TRBD2	TRBJ2-2	medium-sized	TGCGCCAGCAGCCGCGATCTAGCGGGAGAAACCGGGGAGCTGTTTTTT	CASSRDLAGETGELFF
TRBV29-1	10	NA	TRBJ2-7	NA	TGCAGCGTTGCGGACTACGAGCAGTACTTC	CSVADYEQYF
TRBV6-4	14	NA	TRBJ1-6	NA	TGTGCCAGCAGCGTGATAGGAGGAAATTCACCCCTCCACTTT	CASSVIGGNSPLHF
TRBV18	13	NA	TRBJ2-1	NA	TGTGCCAGCTCACCATCAGTCGCGAATGAGCAGTTCTTC	CASSPSVANEQFF
TRBV5-4	15	NA	TRBJ1-3	NA	TGTGCCAGCAGCTCGGGGGGGACTGCTGGAAACACCATATATTTT	CASSSGGTAGNTIYF
TRBV6-2/TRBV6-3	17	NA	TRBJ2-1	few	TGTGCCATCAGTACCCACCTCGGACGAAGCTCCTACAATGAGCAGTTCTTC	CAISTHLGRSSYNEQFF
TRBV5-4	14	TRBD2	TRBJ2-3	NA	TGTGCCAGCAACCTAGCGGGGGGCACAGATACGCAGTATTTT	CASNLAGGTDTQYF
TRBV24-1	18	NA	TRBJ2-4	NA	TGTGCCACTATTACTCAGGGGCAACCCCCACCGGGCAAAAACATTCAGTACTTC	CATITQGQPPPGKNIQYF
TRBV19	15	NA	TRBJ2-5	once	TGTGCCAGTAGTATCGGAGTCAGGGGAGGAGAGACCCAGTACTTC	CASSIGVRGGETQYF
TRBV24-1	13	NA	TRBJ2-5	many	TGTGCCACCAGTGACAGGCGCCAAGAGACCCAGTACTTC	CATSDRRQETQYF
TRBV29-1	14	NA	TRBJ1-1	many	TGCAGCGTTTGGGACACCAAACAGAGCACTGAAGCTTTCTTT	CSVWDTKQSTEAFF
TRBV19	14	NA	TRBJ1-5	few	TGTGCCAGTAGGTGGGGGCTTAGCAATCAGCCCCAGCATTTT	CASRWGLSNQPQHF
TRBV28	14	NA	TRBJ1-2	NA	TGTGCCAGCAGTTTCCCCCTTAGTAACTATGGCTACACCTTC	CASSFPLSNYGYTF
TRBV6-2/TRBV6-3	14	TRBD1	TRBJ1-1	NA	TGTGCCAGCAGTTACCGGGACAGGAACACTGAAGCTTTCTTT	CASSYRDRNTEAFF
TRBV25-1	10	NA	TRBJ2-1	NA	TGTGCCGGGAGGTGGAATGAGCAGTTCTTC	CAGRWNEQFF
TRBV30	13	NA	TRBJ1-2	NA	TGTGCCTGGTTTTCGGACTCGGGCTATGGCTACACCTTC	CAWFSDSGYGYTF
TRBV5-5	20	TRBD2	TRBJ2-1	NA	TGTGCCAGCAGCTTGGCTGCAGGACTAGCGGGAGGGACCTCCTACAATGAGCAGTTCTTC	CASSLAAGLAGGTSYNEQFF
TRBV5-1	15	TRBD1	TRBJ2-3	NA	TGCGCCAGCCAGGGGGGACAGGGCCCCACAGATACGCAGTATTTT	CASQGGQGPTDTQYF
TRBV5-1	12	TRBD2	TRBJ2-3	NA	TGCGCCAGCAGCGCGAGCGGGGAAACGCAGTATTTT	CASSASGETQYF
TRBV30	14	NA	TRBJ1-3	NA	TGTGCCTGGAATAAAGGGGATCCTGGAAACACCATATATTTT	CAWNKGDPGNTIYF
TRBV12-3/TRBV12-4	13	NA	TRBJ1-6	once	TGTGCCAGCAGACCGGAGTATAATTCACCCCTCCACTTT	CASRPEYNSPLHF
TRBV11-3	16	TRBD2	TRBJ2-1	NA	TGTGCCAGCAGCATAGGACTAGCGGGGGTCATCGATGAGCAGTTCTTC	CASSIGLAGVIDEQFF
TRBV28	16	TRBD1	TRBJ2-5	once	TGTGCCAGCAGTTTAGACTTCGGACAGGGGGAGGAGACCCAGTACTTC	CASSLDFGQGEETQYF
TRBV5-6	13	TRBD1	TRBJ1-1	NA	TGTGCCAGCAGCTGGGACAGGGACCCTGAAGCTTTCTTT	CASSWDRDPEAFF
TRBV2	13	TRBD2	TRBJ2-3	NA	TGTGCCAGTCAGGGACTAGCACAAGATACGCAGTATTTT	CASQGLAQDTQYF
TRBV2	14	TRBD2	TRBJ2-3	NA	TGTGCCAGCAGCCCTAGCGGGGGGGCAGATACGCAGTATTTT	CASSPSGGADTQYF
TRBV29-1	14	NA	TRBJ1-3	NA	TGCAGCGTTGAATCGGACAGCTCTGGAAACACCATATATTTT	CSVESDSSGNTIYF
TRBV28	17	NA	TRBJ1-2	few	TGTGCCAGCAGGACCCTTCGGGACGCACAAGGCGGCTATGGCTACACCTTC	CASRTLRDAQGGYGYTF
TRBV15	13	NA	TRBJ2-1	NA	TGTGCCACCAGCTCGAGCTCCTACAATGAGCAGTTCTTC	CATSSSSYNEQFF
TRBV27	14	NA	TRBJ1-1	NA	TGTGCCAGCAGTTTATGGGGCAGGAACACTGAAGCTTTCTTT	CASSLWGRNTEAFF
TRBV7-9	15	NA	TRBJ2-7	NA	TGTGCCAGCAGCTTAGTCCTTCCAGGGCGGGACGAGCAGTACTTC	CASSLVLPGRDEQYF
TRBV29-1	13	TRBD2	TRBJ2-7	NA	TGCAGCGTTGAAGTGGCGGGAGGAGACGAGCAGTACTTC	CSVEVAGGDEQYF
TRBV5-1	16	NA	TRBJ2-4	NA	TGCGCCAGCAGCCCTAAGGTGGGGACGGGGGTAAACATTCAGTACTTC	CASSPKVGTGVNIQYF
TRBV18	16	NA	TRBJ2-2	NA	TGTGCCAGCTCACCCTCCCCCGGGGGGCACACCGGGGAGCTGTTTTTT	CASSPSPGGHTGELFF
TRBV7-8	14	TRBD2	TRBJ2-7	NA	TGTGCCAGCAGCTCGATAGCGGGAGAGGGCGAGCAGTACTTC	CASSSIAGEGEQYF
TRBV2	16	TRBD1	TRBJ2-7	once	TGTGCCAGCAGCCAAAGCCTAGGGGGCACGAGCTACGAGCAGTACTTC	CASSQSLGGTSYEQYF